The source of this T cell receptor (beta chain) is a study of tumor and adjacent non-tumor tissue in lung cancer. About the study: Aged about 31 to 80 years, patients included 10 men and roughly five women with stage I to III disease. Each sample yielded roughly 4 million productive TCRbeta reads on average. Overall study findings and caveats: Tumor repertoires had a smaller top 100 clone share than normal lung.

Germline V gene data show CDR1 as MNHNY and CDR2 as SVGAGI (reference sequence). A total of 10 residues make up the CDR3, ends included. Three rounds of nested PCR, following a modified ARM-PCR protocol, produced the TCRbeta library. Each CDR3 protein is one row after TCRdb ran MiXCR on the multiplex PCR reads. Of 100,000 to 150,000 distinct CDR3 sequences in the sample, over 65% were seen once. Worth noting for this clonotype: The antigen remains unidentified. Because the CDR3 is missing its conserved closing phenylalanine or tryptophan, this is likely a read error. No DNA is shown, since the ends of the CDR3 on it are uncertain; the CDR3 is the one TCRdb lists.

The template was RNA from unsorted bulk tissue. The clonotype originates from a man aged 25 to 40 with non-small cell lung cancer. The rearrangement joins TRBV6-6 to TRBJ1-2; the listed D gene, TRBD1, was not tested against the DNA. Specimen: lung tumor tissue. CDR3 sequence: CASSYPRHTS.